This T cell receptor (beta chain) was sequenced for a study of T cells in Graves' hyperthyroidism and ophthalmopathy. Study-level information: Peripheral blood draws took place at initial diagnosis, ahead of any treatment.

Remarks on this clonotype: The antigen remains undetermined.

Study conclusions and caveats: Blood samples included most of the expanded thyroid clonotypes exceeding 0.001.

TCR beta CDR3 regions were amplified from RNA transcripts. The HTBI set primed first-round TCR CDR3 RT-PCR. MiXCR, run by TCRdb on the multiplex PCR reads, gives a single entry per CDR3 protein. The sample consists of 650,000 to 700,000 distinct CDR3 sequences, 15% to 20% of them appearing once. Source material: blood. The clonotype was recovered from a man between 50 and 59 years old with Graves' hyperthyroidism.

CDR3 in amino acids: CASSPSGRTGELFF. The DNA for the CDR3 is TGTGCCAGCAGCCCAAGCGGCAGAACCGGGGAGCTGTTTTTT. The rearrangement joins TRBV11-2 to TRBJ2-2; D might be TRBD2 (5 bases). The V end was cut by 5 bases, the J end by 5 bases, with 12 bases between. The CDR3 has 14 residues. Germline values: CDR1 SGHAT, CDR2 FQNNGV.